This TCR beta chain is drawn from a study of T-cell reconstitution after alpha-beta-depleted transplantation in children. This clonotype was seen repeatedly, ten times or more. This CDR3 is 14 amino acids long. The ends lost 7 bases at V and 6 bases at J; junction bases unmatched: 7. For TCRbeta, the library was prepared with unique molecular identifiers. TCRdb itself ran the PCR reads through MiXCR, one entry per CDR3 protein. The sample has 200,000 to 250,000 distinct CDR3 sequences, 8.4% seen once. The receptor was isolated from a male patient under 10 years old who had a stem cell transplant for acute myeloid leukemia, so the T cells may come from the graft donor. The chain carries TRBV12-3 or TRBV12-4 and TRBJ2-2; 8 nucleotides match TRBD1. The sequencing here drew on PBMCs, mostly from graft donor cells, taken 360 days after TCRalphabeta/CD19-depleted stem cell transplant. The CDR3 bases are TGTGCCAGCAACCCGGGACAGGTAGCCGGGGAGCTGTTTTTT. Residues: CASNPGQVAGELFF.